This T cell receptor beta chain was identified in a study of vaccination and CD4 T cells after COVID-19. Study information: A CEFX pool, an HIV-1 Nef pool, or else no peptide went into the control cultures. Overall study findings and caveats: Post-vaccination, and not before, a median about 90% of reactive clones appeared in convalescent patients. Vaccine-specific clones in convalescent patients were spike mono-reactive in 304 of 307 cases.

This clonotype has a single count. Its antigen is not known. Per the germline V gene, CDR1 is SEHNR and CDR2 is FQNEAQ (reference sequence). V lost 1 base and J lost 5, with 12 bases in between. This CDR3 has 14 amino acids. Treatment reported: approximately 11-day PBMC culture with coronavirus spike peptide pools or control peptides (ViraFEST assay). The Oncomine TCR Beta short-read assay generated sequence data from the DNA of cultured CD4+ T cells. Cultured CD4+ T cells were the source of extracted genomic DNA. One entry per CDR3 protein results from TCRdb running MiXCR on the PCR reads. The sample consists of about 15,000 distinct CDR3 sequences, about two fifths of them appearing once.

This receptor was obtained from a human donor who had recovered from COVID-19. The source material was CD4+ T cells from blood, cultured in vitro. The rearrangement links TRBV7-9 to TRBJ2-7; no clear D. The CDR3 here is CASSLGLTGDEQYF. In DNA, the CDR3 is TGTGCCAGCAGCTTAGGACTGACGGGCGACGAGCAGTACTTC.